The 18 T cell receptor beta chains reported below all come from one sample, sequenced in a study of T cell responses to AZD1222 COVID-19 vaccine. Repertoires were generated with immunoSEQ multiplex PCR, while TCRdb's copy carries only in-frame clones and drops some. The table records approximately 150,000 clones, 85% to 90% of them present only once. Sequenced material: peripheral blood, taken 28 days after the second dose of the MenACWY control vaccine. These receptors all stem from an adult who received the MenACWY meningococcal vaccine as a control.

The chain joins TRBV7-9 to TRBJ1-1; D unclear. The length of the CDR3 is 16 residues. With 1 base removed from V and 1 base from J, the gap between germline ends came to 13 bases. Germline CDR1 reads SEHNR; CDR2 reads FQNEAQ (reference sequence). CDR3 in amino acids: CASSLVEKDGNTEAFF. CDR3 sequence (DNA): TGTGCCAGCAGCTTAGTGGAAAAAGACGGGAACACTGAAGCTTTCTTT.

The CDR3 DNA is TGTGCCAGTAGAAAGGACAGAATTGATGGCTACACCTTC. Protein: CASRKDRIDGYTF. V usage is TRBV19 and J usage is TRBJ1-2; tentatively, D is TRBD1 (6 bases). The V and J ends lost 6 bases and 6 bases respectively, with 14 bases between them. The length of the CDR3 is 13 residues. Germline V lookup: CDR1 LNHDA, CDR2 SQIVND (reference sequence).

V is TRBV27 and J is TRBJ1-1; 8 bases are a match to TRBD1. There are 14 residues in the CDR3. In germline, CDR1 is MNHEY, CDR2 SMNVEV (reference sequence). Trimming removed 6 bases from V and 6 bases from J; junction bases left unmatched: 9. The CDR3 spells CASRTTGEASEAFF. The CDR3 bases are TGTGCCAGCAGGACGACAGGGGAAGCATCTGAAGCTTTCTTT.

The chain recombines TRBV7-2 with TRBJ1-1; no clear D. Germline values: CDR1 SGHTA, CDR2 FQGNSA. CDR3 length: 13 amino acids. V lost 2 bases to trimming and J lost 6 bases, with 10 bases between them. CDR3 sequence reads: CASSLWGSPEAFF. The CDR3 nucleotides are TGTGCCAGCAGCTTATGGGGTTCTCCTGAAGCTTTCTTT.

This chain connects TRBV4-1 to TRBJ1-1, with a weak D call TRBD1 (5 bases). Germline CDR1 MGHRA, CDR2 YSYEKL. CDR3 size: 15 residues. Trimming shortened V by 1 base and J by 6 bases, and 15 bases separated the two germline ends. In DNA, the CDR3 is TGCGCCAGCAGCCAAGCGCAGGGAATTATATCTGAAGCTTTCTTT. Amino acids: CASSQAQGIISEAFF.

This clone showed up just a few times. The rearrangement uses TRBV19 and TRBJ1-5; no clear D gene. The CDR3 has 15 amino acids. In germline, CDR1 is LNHDA, CDR2 SQIVND (reference sequence). V dropped 1 base and J dropped 2 bases, with 9 bases sitting between them. The CDR3 protein is CASSIAVHGNQPQHF. The DNA for the CDR3 is TGTGCCAGTAGTATAGCAGTACATGGCAATCAGCCCCAGCATTTT.

The chain uses TRBV6-5 and TRBJ2-7, with D perhaps TRBD2 (7 bases). The germline V gene has CDR1 MNHEY and CDR2 SVGAGI. Between the trimmed V and J ends, which lost 8 bases and 3 bases, there was a span of 17 bases. The CDR3 is 14 residues long. As DNA, the CDR3 is TGTGCCAGCTCATTAGGGGGGGGAAGCTACGAGCAGTACTTC. Translation: CASSLGGGSYEQYF.

This chain links TRBV11-2 with TRBJ1-6; D remains unclear. CDR3 size: 12 residues. The germline V gene encodes CDR1 SGHAT and CDR2 FQNNGV. Deletions cut 2 bases from V and 10 bases from J, with 6 bases between. CDR3 in DNA: TGTGCCAGCAGCTTATCATTGTCACCCCTCCACTTT. Residues: CASSLSLSPLHF. Full variable domain (missing parts from reference TRBV11-2 and TRBJ1-6): EAGVAQSPRYKIIEKRQSVAFWCNPISGHATLYWYQQILGQGPKLLIQFQNNGVVDDSQLPKDRFSAERLKGVDSTLKIQPAKLEDSAVYLCASSLSLSPLHFGNGTRLTVT.

CDR3 bases: TGTGCCAGCAGCCTTGTGGGGGGGGGCAATCAGCCCCAGCATTTT. This gives the protein CASSLVGGGNQPQHF. The chain has TRBV7-2 and TRBJ1-5, with D possibly being TRBD1 (5 bases). With 5 bases removed from V and 2 bases from J, the gap between germline ends came to 13 bases. CDR1 and CDR2 from the germline V gene are SGHTA and FQGNSA. This CDR3 comprises 15 residues.

The V and J genes are TRBV28 and TRBJ1-5; D is possibly TRBD1 (5 bases). Trimming removed 6 bases from V and 5 bases from J, with 11 bases in between. Germline-derived CDR1 and CDR2 are MDHEN and SYDVKM. The CDR3 spans 13 residues. In nucleotides, the CDR3 is TGTGCCAGCAGCCCGGGACTTCATCAGCCCCAGCATTTT. It encodes CASSPGLHQPQHF.

The V and J genes are TRBV6-2 or TRBV6-3 and TRBJ2-1; no definite D call. The germline V gene encodes CDR1 MNHEY and CDR2 SVGEGT. This CDR3 region has 13 residues. V dropped 2 bases and J dropped 10 bases, with 12 bases sitting between them. For the CDR3, the DNA is TGTGCCAGCAGTTACAGGGTAACCCACGAGCAGTTCTTC. Residues: CASSYRVTHEQFF.

This clone was observed a single time. The chain combines TRBV13 with TRBJ2-6; D is unclear. The CDR3 length is 21 residues. The germline gives CDR1 PRHDT, CDR2 FYEKMQ (reference sequence). The V and J ends lost 0 bases and 4 bases respectively, with 25 bases between them. CDR3 nucleotide sequence: TGTGCCAGCAGCTTAGGCAGTAATAGAGGTGCCGGTCGCTCCGGGGCCAACGTCCTGACTTTC. Translated: CASSLGSNRGAGRSGANVLTF.

The chain carries TRBV7-8 and TRBJ1-2; a weak D match, TRBD1 (5 bases). Germline-derived CDR1 and CDR2 are SGHVS and FQNEAQ. Deletions cut 4 bases from V and 0 bases from J, with 15 bases between. This CDR3 spans 16 amino acids. CDR3 protein: CASSSPGSLANYGYTF. As DNA, the CDR3 is TGTGCCAGCAGCTCACCAGGGTCCCTGGCTAACTATGGCTACACCTTC.

The CDR3 region has the DNA TGTGCCAGCAGCTCCCGCGGCTCTAATTCACCCCTCCACTTT. It encodes CASSSRGSNSPLHF. V usage is TRBV11-2 and J usage is TRBJ1-6; D gene uncertain. CDR1 and CDR2 from the germline V gene are SGHAT and FQNNGV. CDR3 length: 14 residues. V gave up 4 bases and J gave up 6 bases, with 10 bases separating them.

The chain combines TRBV19 with TRBJ2-2; D gene unclear. The germline V gene encodes CDR1 LNHDA and CDR2 SQIVND (reference sequence). V gave up 3 bases and J gave up 2 bases, with 13 bases separating them. This CDR3 region has 16 residues. The CDR3 DNA is TGTGCCAGTAGTATCGGCCAGGCAATCAACACCGGGGAGCTGTTTTTT. Its protein is CASSIGQAINTGELFF.

The rearrangement uses TRBV2 and TRBJ2-5; 10 positions agree with TRBD1. The ends lost 5 bases at V and 7 bases at J; junction bases unmatched: 13. Germline V gene lookup returns CDR1 SNHLY and CDR2 FYNNEI. This CDR3 comprises 16 residues. The chain's CDR3 is CASSFFPGQGRATQYF. The DNA for the CDR3 is TGTGCCAGCAGTTTCTTCCCGGGACAGGGGAGGGCGACCCAGTACTTC.

The rearrangement joins TRBV27 to TRBJ1-2, with D hard to call. The germline CDR1 and CDR2 sequences are MNHEY and SMNVEV (reference sequence). Trimming removed 3 bases from V and 7 bases from J, with 12 bases in between. The length of the CDR3 is 13 residues. CDR3: CASSFMGVGGYTF. The CDR3 DNA is TGTGCCAGCAGTTTTATGGGAGTTGGTGGCTACACCTTC.

This rearrangement joins TRBV6-6 to TRBJ1-5; the D is unclear. The ends were cut back, 3 bases at V and 0 bases at J, with 9 bases in the middle. The CDR3 totals 15 residues. Germline values: CDR1 MNHNY, CDR2 SVGAGI (reference sequence). The CDR3 reads CASSYSGFSNQPQHF. The CDR3 bases are TGTGCCAGCAGTTATTCGGGATTTAGCAATCAGCCCCAGCATTTT.